The present TCR beta chain was sequenced within a study of cytomegalovirus exposure and HLA in healthy donors. Overall study findings and caveats: Across donors, most TCRs were seen rarely, yet some public ones were widespread. Confirmation was obtained in vitro that a few CMV-associated chains are specific for CMV antigens. TCR beta chains numbering under 200 were designated cytomegalovirus-associated.

Generated by immunoSEQ multiplex PCR, the TCRdb table keeps only in-frame clones and is missing some. The sample consists of 200,000 or so clones, about four fifths of them appearing once. In regard to this clone: Its antigen is not identified.

The junction had 7 bases not matched to a gene; V was cut back by 5 bases and J by 10 bases. Germline assignment: CDR1 SGHAT and CDR2 FQNNGV. CDR3 length: 15 amino acids. This receptor was taken from a man younger than 30 in good health and CMV-seropositive. The sample comprised PBMCs. The chain carries TRBV11-2 and TRBJ2-1; TRBD2 aligns across 14 bases. The CDR3 spells CASSHRGLAGVEQFF. CDR3 sequence (DNA): TGTGCCAGCAGCCACAGGGGACTAGCGGGGGTCGAGCAGTTCTTC.